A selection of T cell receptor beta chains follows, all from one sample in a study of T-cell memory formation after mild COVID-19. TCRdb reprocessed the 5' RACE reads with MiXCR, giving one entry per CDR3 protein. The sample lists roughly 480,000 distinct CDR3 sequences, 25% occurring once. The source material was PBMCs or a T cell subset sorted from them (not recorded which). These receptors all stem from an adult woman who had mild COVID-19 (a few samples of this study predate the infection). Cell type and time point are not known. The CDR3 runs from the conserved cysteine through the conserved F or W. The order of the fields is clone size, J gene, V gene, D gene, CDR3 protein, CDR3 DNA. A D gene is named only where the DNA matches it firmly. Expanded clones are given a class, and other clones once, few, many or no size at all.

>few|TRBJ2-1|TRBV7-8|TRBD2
CASSLALPGLAANEQFF
TGTGCCAGCAGCTTAGCGTTGCCGGGACTAGCGGCTAATGAGCAGTTCTTC
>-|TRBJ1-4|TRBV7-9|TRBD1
CASSPAQGAGGEKLFF
TGTGCCAGCAGCCCTGCCCAGGGGGCTGGTGGTGAAAAACTGTTTTTT
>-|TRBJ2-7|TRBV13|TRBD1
CASSLLGTGEEVQYF
TGTGCCAGCAGCTTATTGGGGACAGGGGAAGAAGTGCAGTACTTC
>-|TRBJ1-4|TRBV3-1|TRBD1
CASSQGQGPWFKNEKLFF
TGTGCCAGCAGCCAAGGACAGGGGCCGTGGTTCAAGAATGAAAAACTGTTTTTT
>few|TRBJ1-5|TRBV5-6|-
CASSLGVWGVGRSAQHF
TGTGCCAGCAGCTTGGGCGTCTGGGGGGTCGGCAGGTCGGCCCAGCATTTT
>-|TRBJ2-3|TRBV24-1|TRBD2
CATRGGADTQYF
TGTGCCACCAGGGGGGGGGCAGATACGCAGTATTTT
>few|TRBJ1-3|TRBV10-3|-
CASGVGNTIYF
TGTGCCAGTGGGGTTGGAAACACCATATATTTT
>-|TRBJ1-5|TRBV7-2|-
CASSPGGKGSNQPQHF
TGTGCCAGCAGCCCGGGCGGGAAGGGAAGCAATCAGCCCCAGCATTTT
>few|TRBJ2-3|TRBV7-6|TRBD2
CASSIIAGGPTDTQYF
TGTGCCAGCAGCATCATAGCGGGAGGGCCTACAGATACGCAGTATTTT
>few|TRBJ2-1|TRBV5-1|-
CASRNQGGGNEQFF
TGCGCCAGCAGGAACCAGGGAGGGGGGAATGAGCAGTTCTTC
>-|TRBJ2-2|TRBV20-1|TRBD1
CSAKTGTGTGELFF
TGCAGTGCTAAAACGGGGACAGGGACCGGGGAGCTGTTTTTT
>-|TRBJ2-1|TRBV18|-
CASSPPGGFYNEQFF
TGTGCCAGCTCACCACCGGGGGGCTTCTACAATGAGCAGTTCTTC
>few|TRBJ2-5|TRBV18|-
CASSPRVTRETQYF
TGTGCCAGCTCACCAAGGGTTACAAGAGAGACCCAGTACTTC
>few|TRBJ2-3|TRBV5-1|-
CASSLDRPTDTQYF
TGCGCCAGCAGCTTGGACAGGCCCACAGATACGCAGTATTTT
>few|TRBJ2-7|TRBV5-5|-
CASSILVSDYEQYF
TGTGCCAGCAGTATCTTGGTTTCGGACTACGAGCAGTACTTC
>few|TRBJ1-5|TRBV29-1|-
CSVASSNQPQHF
TGCAGCGTTGCCAGTAGCAATCAGCCCCAGCATTTT
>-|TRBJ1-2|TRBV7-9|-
CASSLATTNYGYTF
TGTGCCAGCAGCTTAGCCACGACGAACTATGGCTACACCTTC
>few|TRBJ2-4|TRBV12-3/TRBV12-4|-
CASSLRGGENIQYF
TGTGCCAGCAGTTTACGAGGGGGGGAAAACATTCAGTACTTC
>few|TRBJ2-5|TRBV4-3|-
CASSQPRTLQETQYF
TGCGCCAGCAGCCAACCTCGAACGTTACAAGAGACCCAGTACTTC
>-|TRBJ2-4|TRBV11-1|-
CASSDRTVDIQYF
TGTGCCAGCAGCGACCGGACTGTCGACATTCAGTACTTC
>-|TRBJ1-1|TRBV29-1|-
CSVEERGWGNTEAFF
TGCAGCGTTGAAGAACGGGGTTGGGGTAACACTGAAGCTTTCTTT
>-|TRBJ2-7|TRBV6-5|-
CASSFRQLVRGQYF
TGTGCCAGCAGTTTCCGACAGCTTGTACGCGGGCAGTACTTC
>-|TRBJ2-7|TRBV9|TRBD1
CASSADGQGRNEQYF
TGTGCCAGCAGCGCTGACGGACAGGGTCGGAACGAGCAGTACTTC
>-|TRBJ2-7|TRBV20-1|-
CSARVIPGRAGEQYF
TGCAGTGCTAGAGTCATACCGGGACGGGCAGGCGAGCAGTACTTC
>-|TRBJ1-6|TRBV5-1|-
CASSLDPNSPLHF
TGCGCCAGCAGCTTGGACCCCAATTCACCCCTCCACTTT
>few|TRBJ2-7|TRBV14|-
CASSQLNQGYEQYF
TGTGCCAGCAGCCAACTAAACCAGGGCTACGAGCAGTACTTC